This section outlines one T cell receptor beta chain sequence together with its context. Its antigen is still unknown. Assay: immunoSEQ multiplex PCR; the TCRdb copy retains only in-frame clones and omits some. Of 45,000 to 50,000 clones detected, 67% appear once; the ten largest clones hold nearly 5.5%. Following 10 days of culture, CD4+ T cells were isolated. All vaccine recipients tested negative for nucleocapsid antibodies and had never contracted SARS-CoV-2 infection. Half the medium was replaced with IL-2 medium on days 3 and 7. These data come from a study of vaccination effects on CD4 cells after COVID-19. Background on the study: Each participant was administered two doses of either the BNT162b2 or the mRNA-1273 vaccine.

Whole-study results and caveats: Limitations: small convalescent group and missing early post-infection timepoints.

The ends were cut back, 3 bases at V and 5 bases at J, with 11 bases in the middle. Per the germline V gene, CDR1 is SGHRS and CDR2 is YFSETQ. This CDR3 is built from 13 residues. Sample: CD4+ T cells from PBMCs cultured without peptide, taken before COVID-19 vaccination. The TCR was taken from a human donor who received a COVID-19 vaccine. V usage is TRBV5-1 and J usage is TRBJ1-2; tentative D call: TRBD1 (5 bases). The CDR3 spells CASSSPQGYGYTF. In nucleotides, the CDR3 is TGCGCCAGCAGCTCTCCGCAGGGTTATGGCTACACCTTC.